One sample yielded the 3 T cell receptor beta chains listed below, sequenced in a study of CD8 T cells in ankylosing spondylitis. TCRdb re-called the 5' RACE reads through MiXCR, storing one row per CDR3 protein. The profile shows under 400,000 distinct CDR3 sequences, around a tenth of them singletons. Sequenced input: blood, either unsorted or a sorted T cell fraction (not recorded which). The receptor source for this set is a female donor with ankylosing spondylitis or in good health (not recorded which).

The chain employs TRBV5-1 and TRBJ2-1; TRBD2 matches 8 bases. The CDR3 is 17 residues long. Germline-derived CDR1 and CDR2 are SGHRS and YFSETQ. J gave up 4 bases and V 1 base, and 10 bases lay outside the gene matches. The DNA of the CDR3 is TGCGCCAGCAGCTTGAGGGGTACGGGGGGGCGATACAATGAGCAGTTCTTC. Its protein is CASSLRGTGGRYNEQFF.

V usage is TRBV5-1 and J usage is TRBJ2-6; no firm D call. CDR3 length: 17 amino acids. The V gene lost 2 bases and the J gene lost 0 bases, with 12 bases spanning the gap. Germline CDR1 reads SGHRS; CDR2 reads YFSETQ. The DNA for the CDR3 is TGCGCCAGCAGCTTTTATCGGCGAAGCTCTGGGGCCAACGTCCTGACTTTC. Amino acid sequence: CASSFYRRSSGANVLTF. Looking up the rest from reference TRBV5-1 and TRBJ2-6 gives the full variable domain: KAGVTQTPRYLIKTRGQQVTLSCSPISGHRSVSWYQQTPGQGLQFLFEYFSETQRNKGNFPGRFSGRQFSNSRSEMNVSTLELGDSALYLCASSFYRRSSGANVLTFGAGSRLTVL.

This chain uses TRBV29-1 with TRBJ1-5, with D maybe TRBD1 (6 bases). Germline V gene data show CDR1 as SQVTM and CDR2 as ANQGSEA. The CDR3 runs to 12 residues. V was pared by 4 bases and J by 4 bases, with 8 bases between. The CDR3 sequence: CSVAGVNQPQHF. The DNA for the CDR3 is TGCAGCGTTGCAGGGGTTAATCAGCCCCAGCATTTT. Looking up the rest from reference TRBV29-1 and TRBJ1-5 gives the full variable domain: SAVISQKPSRDICQRGTSLTIQCQVDSQVTMMFWYRQQPGQSLTLIATANQGSEATYESGFVIDKFPISRPNLTFSTLTVSNMSPEDSSIYLCSVAGVNQPQHFGDGTRLSIL.